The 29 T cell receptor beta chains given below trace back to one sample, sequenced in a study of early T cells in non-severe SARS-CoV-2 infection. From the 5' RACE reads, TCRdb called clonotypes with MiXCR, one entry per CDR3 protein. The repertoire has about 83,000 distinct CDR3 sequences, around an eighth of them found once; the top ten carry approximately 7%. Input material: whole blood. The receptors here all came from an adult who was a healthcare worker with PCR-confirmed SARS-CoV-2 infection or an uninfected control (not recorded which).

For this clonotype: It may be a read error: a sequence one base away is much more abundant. The CDR3 here is CASSPGRLATNQETQYF. The DNA of the CDR3 is TGTGCCAGCAGCCCCGGCCGACTAGCGACGAACCAAGAGACCCAGTACTTC. This chain uses TRBV4-2 with TRBJ2-5; 8 nucleotides line up with TRBD2. The V segment lost 4 bases and the J segment 0 bases; nucleotides outside the gene matches: 10. Per germline, CDR1 LGHNA and CDR2 YNFKEQ. This CDR3 has 17 amino acids.

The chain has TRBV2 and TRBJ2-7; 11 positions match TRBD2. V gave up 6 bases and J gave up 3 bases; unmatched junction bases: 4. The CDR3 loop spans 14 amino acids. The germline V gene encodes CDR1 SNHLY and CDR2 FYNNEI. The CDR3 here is CASRAGLADYEQYF. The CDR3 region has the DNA TGTGCCAGCAGAGCGGGACTAGCGGACTACGAGCAGTACTTC. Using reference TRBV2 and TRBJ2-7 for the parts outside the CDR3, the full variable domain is EPEVTQTPSHQVTQMGQEVILRCVPISNHLYFYWYRQILGQKVEFLVSFYNNEISEKSEIFDDQFSVERPDGSNFTLKIRSTKLEDSAMYFCASRAGLADYEQYFGPGTRLTVT.

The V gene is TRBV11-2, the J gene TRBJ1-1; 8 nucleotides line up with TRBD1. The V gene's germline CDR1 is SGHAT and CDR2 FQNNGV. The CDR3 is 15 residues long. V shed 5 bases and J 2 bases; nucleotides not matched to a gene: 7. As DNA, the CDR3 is TGTGCCAGCAGCCAGGGACAGGTCCGCAACACTGAAGCTTTCTTT. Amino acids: CASSQGQVRNTEAFF.

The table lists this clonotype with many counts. CDR3 DNA sequence: TGTGCCAGCAGCTTGGGACAGCACTCTGGAAACACCATATATTTT. It translates to CASSLGQHSGNTIYF. The chain joins TRBV7-9 to TRBJ1-3; 7 nucleotides agree with TRBD1. The germline V gene has CDR1 SEHNR and CDR2 FQNEAQ (reference sequence). J was trimmed by 0 bases and V by 3 bases; bases with no gene match: 2. The CDR3 runs to 15 residues.

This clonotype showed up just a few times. The CDR3 nucleotides are TGTGCCAGCAGCGTCGCGGGGACTAGCGGGAGTAATGAGCAGTTCTTC. This sequence encodes CASSVAGTSGSNEQFF. The chain has TRBV9 and TRBJ2-1; 14 nucleotides align to TRBD2. The germline gives CDR1 SGDLS, CDR2 YYNGEE. The CDR3 is 16 residues long. The trim removed 2 bases at V and 7 bases at J, leaving 5 bases unmatched. The whole variable domain, filled in from reference TRBV9 and TRBJ2-1, reads DSGVTQTPKHLITATGQRVTLRCSPRSGDLSVYWYQQSLDQGLQFLIQYYNGEERAKGNILERFSAQQFPDLHSELNLSSLELGDSALYFCASSVAGTSGSNEQFFGPGTRLTVL.

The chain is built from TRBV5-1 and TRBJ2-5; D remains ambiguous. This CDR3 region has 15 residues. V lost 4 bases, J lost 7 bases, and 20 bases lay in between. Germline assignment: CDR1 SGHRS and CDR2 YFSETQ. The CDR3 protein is CASSKRAYKNGTQYF. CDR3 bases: TGCGCCAGCAGCAAACGGGCCTATAAAAACGGGACCCAGTACTTC. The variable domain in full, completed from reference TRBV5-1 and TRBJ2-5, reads KAGVTQTPRYLIKTRGQQVTLSCSPISGHRSVSWYQQTPGQGLQFLFEYFSETQRNKGNFPGRFSGRQFSNSRSEMNVSTLELGDSALYLCASSKRAYKNGTQYFGPGTRLLVL.

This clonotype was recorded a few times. The CDR3 DNA follows: TGTGCCAGCAGTTTCGAACAGGGGCGTAAGCAGTTCTTC. Translating it yields CASSFEQGRKQFF. The chain links TRBV28 to TRBJ2-1, with TRBD1 matching over 7 bases. This CDR3 spans 13 amino acids. J was trimmed by 11 bases and V by 3 bases; bases with no gene match: 7. CDR1 is MDHEN, CDR2 SYDVKM, per germline. Drawing the rest from reference TRBV28 and TRBJ2-1, the complete variable domain is DVKVTQSSRYLVKRTGEKVFLECVQDMDHENMFWYRQDPGLGLRLIYFSYDVKMKEKGDIPEGYSVSREKKERFSLILESASTNQTSMYLCASSFEQGRKQFFGPGTRLTVL.

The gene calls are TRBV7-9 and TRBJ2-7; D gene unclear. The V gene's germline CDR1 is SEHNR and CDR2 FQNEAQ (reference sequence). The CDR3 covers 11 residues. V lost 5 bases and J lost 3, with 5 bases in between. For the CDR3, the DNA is TGTGCCAGCAGCCCCGGCTACGAGCAGTACTTC. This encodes CASSPGYEQYF.

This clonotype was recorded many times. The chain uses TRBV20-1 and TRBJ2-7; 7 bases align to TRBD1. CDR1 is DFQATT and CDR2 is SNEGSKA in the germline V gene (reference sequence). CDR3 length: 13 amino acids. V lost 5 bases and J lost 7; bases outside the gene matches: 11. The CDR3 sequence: CSALGGFLAEQYF. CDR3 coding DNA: TGCAGTGCTCTAGGGGGCTTTCTGGCGGAGCAGTACTTC.

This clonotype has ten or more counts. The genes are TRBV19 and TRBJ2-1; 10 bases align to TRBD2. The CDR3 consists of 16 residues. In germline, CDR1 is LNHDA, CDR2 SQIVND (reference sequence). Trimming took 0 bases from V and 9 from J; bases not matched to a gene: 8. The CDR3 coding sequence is TGTGCCAGTAGTATAGATTCAGTAGCGGGAGGTGGTGAGCAGTTCTTC. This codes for CASSIDSVAGGGEQFF.

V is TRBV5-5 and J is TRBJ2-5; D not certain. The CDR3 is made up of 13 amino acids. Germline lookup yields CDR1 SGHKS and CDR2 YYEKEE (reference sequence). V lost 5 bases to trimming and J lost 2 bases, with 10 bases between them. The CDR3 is CASRWTVQETQYF. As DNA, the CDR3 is TGTGCCAGCAGATGGACGGTTCAAGAGACCCAGTACTTC.

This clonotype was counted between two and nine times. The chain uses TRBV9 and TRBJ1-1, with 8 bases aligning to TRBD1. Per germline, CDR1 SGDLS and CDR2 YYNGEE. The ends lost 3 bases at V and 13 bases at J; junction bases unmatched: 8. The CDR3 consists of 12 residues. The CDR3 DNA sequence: TGTGCCAGCAGCGATCCAGGGGGCATGGTTTTCTTT. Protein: CASSDPGGMVFF.

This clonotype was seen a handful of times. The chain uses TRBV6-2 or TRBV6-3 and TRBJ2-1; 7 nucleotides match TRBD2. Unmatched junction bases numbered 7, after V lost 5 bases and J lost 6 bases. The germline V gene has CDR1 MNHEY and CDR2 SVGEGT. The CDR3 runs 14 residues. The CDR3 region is CASSLRDYANEQFF. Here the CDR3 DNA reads TGTGCCAGCAGTCTCCGGGACTACGCCAATGAGCAGTTCTTC.

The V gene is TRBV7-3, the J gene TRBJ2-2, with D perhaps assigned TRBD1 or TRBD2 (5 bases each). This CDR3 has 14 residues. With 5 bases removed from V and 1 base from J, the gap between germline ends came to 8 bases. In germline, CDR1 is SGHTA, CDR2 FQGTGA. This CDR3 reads CASSRGRNTGELFF. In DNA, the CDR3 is TGTGCCAGCAGCCGGGGACGGAACACCGGGGAGCTGTTTTTT.

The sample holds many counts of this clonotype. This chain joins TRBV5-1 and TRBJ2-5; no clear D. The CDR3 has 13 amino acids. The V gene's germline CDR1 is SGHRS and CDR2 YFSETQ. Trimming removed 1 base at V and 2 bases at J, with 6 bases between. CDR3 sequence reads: CASSLTPQETQYF. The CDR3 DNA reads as TGCGCCAGCAGCTTGACTCCTCAAGAGACCCAGTACTTC.

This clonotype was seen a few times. The DNA for the CDR3 is TGTGCCAGCAGCTTGTCAGGGATCGGAAACACCATATATTTT. Protein sequence: CASSLSGIGNTIYF. The chain carries TRBV5-6 and TRBJ1-3, with D possibly TRBD1 on 5 matching bases. CDR3 length: 14 amino acids. Germline V gives CDR1 SGHDT, CDR2 YYEEEE. V shed 1 base and J shed 4 bases, with 9 bases lying between them.

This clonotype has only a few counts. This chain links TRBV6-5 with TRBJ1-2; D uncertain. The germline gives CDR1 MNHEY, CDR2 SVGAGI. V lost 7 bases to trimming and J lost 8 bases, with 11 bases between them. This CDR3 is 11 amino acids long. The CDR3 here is CASIRMLGYTF. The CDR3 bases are TGTGCCAGCATTCGGATGTTGGGCTACACCTTC.

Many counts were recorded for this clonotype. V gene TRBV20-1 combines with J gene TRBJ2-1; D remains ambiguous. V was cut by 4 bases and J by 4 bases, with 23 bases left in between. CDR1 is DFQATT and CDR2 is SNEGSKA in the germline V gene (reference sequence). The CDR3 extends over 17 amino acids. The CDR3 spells CSANADFESSLYNEQFF. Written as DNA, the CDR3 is TGCAGTGCTAACGCAGACTTTGAGTCTTCGTTGTACAATGAGCAGTTCTTC.

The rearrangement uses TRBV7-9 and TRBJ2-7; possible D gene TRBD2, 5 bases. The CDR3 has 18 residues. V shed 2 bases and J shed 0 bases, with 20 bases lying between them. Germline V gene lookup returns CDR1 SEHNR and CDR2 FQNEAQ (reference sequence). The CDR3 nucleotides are TGTGCCAGCAGCTTAACCCCTTCGCGGGCGGGCAACTCCTACGAGCAGTACTTC. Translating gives CASSLTPSRAGNSYEQYF.

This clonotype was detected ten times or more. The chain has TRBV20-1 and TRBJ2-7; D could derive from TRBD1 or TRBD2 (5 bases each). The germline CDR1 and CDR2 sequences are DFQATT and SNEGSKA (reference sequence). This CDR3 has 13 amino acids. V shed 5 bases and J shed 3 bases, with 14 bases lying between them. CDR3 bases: TGCAGTGCTCTCCAGGGAGAGGTCTACGAGCAGTACTTC. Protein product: CSALQGEVYEQYF.

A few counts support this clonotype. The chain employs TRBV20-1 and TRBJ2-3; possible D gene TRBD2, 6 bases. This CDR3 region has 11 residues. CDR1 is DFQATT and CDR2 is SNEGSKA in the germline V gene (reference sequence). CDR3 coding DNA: TGCAGGGTGGGGGGAGAGACTACGCAGTATTTT. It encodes CRVGGETTQYF.

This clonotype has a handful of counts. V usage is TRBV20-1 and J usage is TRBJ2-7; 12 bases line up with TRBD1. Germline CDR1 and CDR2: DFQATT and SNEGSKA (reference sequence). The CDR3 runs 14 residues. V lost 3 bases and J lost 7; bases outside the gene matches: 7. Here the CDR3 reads CSASPGTGGKEQYF. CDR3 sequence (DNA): TGCAGTGCTAGTCCCGGGACAGGGGGCAAGGAGCAGTACTTC.

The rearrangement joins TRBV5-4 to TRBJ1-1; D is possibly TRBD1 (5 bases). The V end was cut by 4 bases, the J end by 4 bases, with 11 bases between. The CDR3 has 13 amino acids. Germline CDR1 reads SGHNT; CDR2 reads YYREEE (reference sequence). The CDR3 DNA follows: TGTGCCAGCAGCGCCAAAGGGGTCACTGAAGCTTTCTTT. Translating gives CASSAKGVTEAFF. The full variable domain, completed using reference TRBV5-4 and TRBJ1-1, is ETGVTQSPTHLIKTRGQQVTLRCSSQSGHNTVSWYQQALGQGPQFIFQYYREEENGRGNFPPRFSGLQFPNYSSELNVNALELDDSALYLCASSAKGVTEAFFGQGTRLTVV.

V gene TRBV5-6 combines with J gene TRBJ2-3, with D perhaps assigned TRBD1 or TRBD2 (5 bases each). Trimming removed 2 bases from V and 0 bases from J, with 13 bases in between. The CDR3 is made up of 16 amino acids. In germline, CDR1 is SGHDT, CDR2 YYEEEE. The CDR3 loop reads CASSFIPGQSTDTQYF. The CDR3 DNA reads TGTGCCAGCAGCTTTATTCCGGGGCAGAGCACAGATACGCAGTATTTT.

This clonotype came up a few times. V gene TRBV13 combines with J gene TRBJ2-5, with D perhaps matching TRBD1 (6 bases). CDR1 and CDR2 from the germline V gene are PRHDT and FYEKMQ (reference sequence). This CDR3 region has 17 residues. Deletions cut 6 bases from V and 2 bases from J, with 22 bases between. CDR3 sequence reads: CASSFVNPGTPQETQYF. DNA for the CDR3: TGTGCCAGCAGTTTCGTAAACCCGGGGACACCTCAAGAGACCCAGTACTTC. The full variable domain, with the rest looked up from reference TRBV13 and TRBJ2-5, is AAGVIQSPRHLIKEKRETATLKCYPIPRHDTVYWYQQGPGQDPQFLISFYEKMQSDKGSIPDRFSAQQFSDYHSELNMSSLELGDSALYFCASSFVNPGTPQETQYFGPGTRLLVL.

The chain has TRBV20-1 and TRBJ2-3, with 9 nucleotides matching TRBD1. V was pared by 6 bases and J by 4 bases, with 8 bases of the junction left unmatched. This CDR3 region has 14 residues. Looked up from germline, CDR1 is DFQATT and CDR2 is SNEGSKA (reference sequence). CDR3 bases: TGCAGTGCCAAAACAGGGGGCGTCTCAGATACGCAGTATTTT. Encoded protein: CSAKTGGVSDTQYF.

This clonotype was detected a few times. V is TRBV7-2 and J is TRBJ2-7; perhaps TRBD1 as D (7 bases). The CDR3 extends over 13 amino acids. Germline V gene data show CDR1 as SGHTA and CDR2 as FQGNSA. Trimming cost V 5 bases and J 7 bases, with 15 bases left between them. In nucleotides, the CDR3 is TGTGCCAGCAGCCAAGGACAGGAGGGTGAGCAGTACTTC. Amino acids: CASSQGQEGEQYF.

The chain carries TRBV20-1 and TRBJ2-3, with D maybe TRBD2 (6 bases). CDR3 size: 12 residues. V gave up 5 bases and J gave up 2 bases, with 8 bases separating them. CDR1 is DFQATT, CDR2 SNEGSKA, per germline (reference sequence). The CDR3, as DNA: TGCAGTGCTGAGGACTACACAGATACGCAGTATTTT. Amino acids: CSAEDYTDTQYF.

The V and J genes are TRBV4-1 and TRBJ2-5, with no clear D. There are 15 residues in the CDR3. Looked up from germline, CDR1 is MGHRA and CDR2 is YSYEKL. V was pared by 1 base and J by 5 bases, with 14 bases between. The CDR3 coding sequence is TGCGCCAGCAGCCAAGGGTCCGCGTCTCGGGAGACCCAGTACTTC. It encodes CASSQGSASRETQYF.